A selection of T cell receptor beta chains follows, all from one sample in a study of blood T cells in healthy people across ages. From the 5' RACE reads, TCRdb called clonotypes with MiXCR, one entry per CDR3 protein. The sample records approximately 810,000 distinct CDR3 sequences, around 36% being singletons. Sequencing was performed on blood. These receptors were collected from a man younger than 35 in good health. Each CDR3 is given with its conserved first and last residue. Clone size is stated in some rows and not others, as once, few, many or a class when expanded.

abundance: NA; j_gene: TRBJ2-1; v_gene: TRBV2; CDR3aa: CASSEAVRPSGYNEQFF
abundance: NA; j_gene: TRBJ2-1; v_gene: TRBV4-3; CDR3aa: CASSARWGREQFF
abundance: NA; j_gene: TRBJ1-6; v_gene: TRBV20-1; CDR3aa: CSARGSGLVNSPLHF
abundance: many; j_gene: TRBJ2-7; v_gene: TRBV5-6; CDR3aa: CASSRQGAYEQYF
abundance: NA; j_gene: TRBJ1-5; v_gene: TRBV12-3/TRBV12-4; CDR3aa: CASSWARDNQPQHF
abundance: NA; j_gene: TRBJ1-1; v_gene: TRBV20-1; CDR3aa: CSARDADTEAFF
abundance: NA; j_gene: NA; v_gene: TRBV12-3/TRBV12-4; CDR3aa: CASSQPGVQRLNYEQYF
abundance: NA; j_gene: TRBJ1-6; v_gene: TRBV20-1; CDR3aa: CSAISRSSYNSPLHF
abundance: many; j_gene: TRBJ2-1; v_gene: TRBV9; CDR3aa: CASSGRGLALSYNEQFF
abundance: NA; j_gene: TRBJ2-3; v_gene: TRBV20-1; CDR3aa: CSAGTSGGLVDTQYF
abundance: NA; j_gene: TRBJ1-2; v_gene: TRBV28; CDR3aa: CASRRGSSDYGYTF
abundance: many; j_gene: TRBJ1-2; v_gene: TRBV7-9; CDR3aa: CASSLPGVYGYTF
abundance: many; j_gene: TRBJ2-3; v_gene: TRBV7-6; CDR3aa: CASSLRLGGEGTDTQYF
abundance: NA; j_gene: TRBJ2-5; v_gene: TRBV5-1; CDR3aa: CASSPGAIEETQYF